One T cell receptor (beta chain) is described in this entry. Its cognate antigen is unknown. Method: immunoSEQ multiplex PCR; TCRdb's copy keeps in-frame clones and lacks some. The profile shows about 81,000 clones, around 84% of them singletons. This record comes from a study of OX40 agonist ivuxolimab in advanced cancers. Study conclusions and caveats: Some patients who did not respond also had low normalized T-cell clonal expansion. Partial responders dosed at 0.1-3.0 mg/kg displayed clonal expansion ranking among the lowest.

CDR1 is MNHNY and CDR2 is SVGAGI in the germline V gene (reference sequence). V dropped 6 bases and J dropped 2; count of bases not matched to a gene: 7. CDR3 length equals 15 residues. The rearrangement links TRBV6-6 to TRBJ2-3; 8 nucleotides agree with TRBD2. Sequenced here: CD4+ or CD8+ T cells sorted from blood, sampled in a trial of the OX40 agonist ivuxolimab. The origin of this receptor is an adult with an advanced solid tumor such as melanoma, head and neck, liver or kidney cancer. The chain's CDR3 is CASRRSGGVTDTQYF. The CDR3 coding sequence is TGTGCCAGCAGAAGATCGGGGGGGGTCACAGATACGCAGTATTTT.